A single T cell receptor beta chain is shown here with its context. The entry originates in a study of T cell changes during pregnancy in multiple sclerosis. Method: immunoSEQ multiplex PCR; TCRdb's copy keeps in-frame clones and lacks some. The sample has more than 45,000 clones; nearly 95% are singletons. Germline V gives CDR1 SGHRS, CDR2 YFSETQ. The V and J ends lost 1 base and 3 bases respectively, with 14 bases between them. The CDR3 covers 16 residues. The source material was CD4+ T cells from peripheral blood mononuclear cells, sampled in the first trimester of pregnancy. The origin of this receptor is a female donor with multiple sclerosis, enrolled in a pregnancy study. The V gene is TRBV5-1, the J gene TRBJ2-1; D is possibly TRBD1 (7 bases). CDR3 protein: CASSLPRGTDYNEQFF. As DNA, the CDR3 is TGCGCCAGCAGCTTGCCCCGCGGGACAGACTACAATGAGCAGTTCTTC.